These 19 T cell receptor beta chains share one sample of origin, sequenced in a study of blood T cells in healthy people across ages. Sample-barcoded 5' priming and a J-beta primer mix drove a second PCR of about 6 to 12 cycles. Each CDR3 protein gets one entry after TCRdb re-called the 5' RACE reads with MiXCR. Among about 720,000 distinct CDR3 sequences, roughly 25% were seen once, and the ten largest hold under 4.5%. These sequences were also reported in another study, on T cells of mothers and their children.

The sample consisted of blood. The source of these receptors is a boy aged 10-17 years in good health.

The chain joins TRBV6-6 to TRBJ2-7; 11 bases fit TRBD2. CDR1 is MNHNY, CDR2 SVGAGI, per germline (reference sequence). The CDR3 contains 15 residues. The V gene end was trimmed by 5 bases and the J gene end by 7 bases; junction bases not matched to a gene: 10. The CDR3 DNA follows: TGTGCCAGCAGTCGAGCCGGGACTAGCGGATCTGAGCAGTACTTC. This codes for CASSRAGTSGSEQYF.

The rearrangement uses TRBV20-1 and TRBJ2-1, with TRBD2 matching over 12 bases. The CDR3 is 17 residues long. CDR1 DFQATT and CDR2 SNEGSKA come from the germline V gene (reference sequence). V gave up 1 base and J gave up 5 bases; unmatched junction bases: 9. The CDR3 sequence is CSARGLLAGGPNNEQFF. In nucleotides, the CDR3 is TGCAGTGCTAGAGGGTTACTAGCGGGGGGCCCCAACAATGAGCAGTTCTTC.

The gene calls are TRBV28 and TRBJ2-1; 8 bases align to TRBD2. Germline-derived CDR1 and CDR2 are MDHEN and SYDVKM. The CDR3 loop spans 15 amino acids. J gave up 5 bases and V 5 bases, and 8 bases lay outside the gene matches. CDR3 sequence reads: CASSRGSGGNNEQFF. The CDR3 DNA reads TGTGCCAGCAGTCGTGGGAGCGGGGGTAACAATGAGCAGTTCTTC.

The chain employs TRBV5-1 and TRBJ2-5, with D tentatively TRBD1 (6 bases). Germline CDR1 is SGHRS and CDR2 is YFSETQ. The CDR3 runs 15 residues. Trimming removed 4 bases at V and 2 bases at J, with 15 bases between. The CDR3 protein is CASSVDRTAQETQYF. CDR3 sequence (DNA): TGCGCCAGCAGCGTCGACAGGACTGCACAAGAGACCCAGTACTTC.

The rearrangement links TRBV29-1 to TRBJ2-1; 13 nucleotides match TRBD2. Germline loops: CDR1 SQVTM, CDR2 ANQGSEA. After removal of 6 bases from V and 4 bases from J, the junction contained 6 bases not matched to a gene. The CDR3 contains 15 residues. CDR3 coding DNA: TGCAGCGTCGGACTAGCGGGGGTTAGGTACAATGAGCAGTTCTTC. Translating it yields CSVGLAGVRYNEQFF.

The chain uses TRBV19 and TRBJ2-3, with D possibly being TRBD1 or TRBD2 (5 bases each). This CDR3 has 16 residues. The V end lost 1 base, the J end lost 4 bases, and 15 bases lay between the germline ends. Germline V lookup: CDR1 LNHDA, CDR2 SQIVND (reference sequence). The CDR3 region has the DNA TGTGCCAGTAGTATAGGGTCCGGGACGAGCGCAGATACGCAGTATTTT. It yields the protein CASSIGSGTSADTQYF.

V and J are TRBV20-1 and TRBJ1-4; no clear D gene. Germline values: CDR1 DFQATT, CDR2 SNEGSKA (reference sequence). The V and J ends lost 3 bases and 8 bases respectively, with 10 bases between them. The CDR3 contains 12 residues. The CDR3 loop reads CSASSNEEKLFF. DNA of the CDR3: TGCAGTGCTAGCTCGAACGAAGAAAAACTGTTTTTT.

This clonotype appeared a few times. The chain employs TRBV12-3 or TRBV12-4 and TRBJ1-5; 8 nucleotides agree with TRBD1. The CDR3 loop spans 13 amino acids. J lost 3 bases, V lost 10 bases, and 5 bases had no gene match. CDR3: CATAGGNNQPQHF. DNA for the CDR3: TGTGCCACCGCAGGGGGCAACAATCAGCCCCAGCATTTT.

This clonotype came up a few times. This chain connects TRBV7-8 to TRBJ1-1; no reliable D call. Germline V CDR1 and CDR2: SGHVS, FQNEAQ. Trimming pared 0 bases from V and 3 bases from J, leaving 5 bases between. This CDR3 has 13 residues. The DNA of the CDR3 is TGTGCCAGCAGCTTAGCGGTATACACTGAAGCTTTCTTT. Translated, it gives CASSLAVYTEAFF.

The genes are TRBV7-9 and TRBJ1-1, with D hard to call. Per germline, CDR1 SEHNR and CDR2 FQNEAQ (reference sequence). Trimming removed 0 bases at V and 6 bases at J, with 5 bases between. CDR3 length: 12 amino acids. In nucleotides, the CDR3 is TGTGCCAGCAGCTTAGCATCCCCTGAAGCTTTCTTT. Encoded protein: CASSLASPEAFF.

The genes are TRBV15 and TRBJ2-7; the match to TRBD2 covers 8 bases. V gave up 5 bases and J gave up 2 bases; unmatched junction bases: 11. The CDR3 totals 16 residues. Germline assignment: CDR1 LNHNV and CDR2 YYDKDF (reference sequence). CDR3 loop: CATSGLPGGLTYEQYF. In DNA form, the CDR3 reads TGTGCCACCAGCGGACTTCCGGGGGGGCTTACCTACGAGCAGTACTTC. The variable domain in full, completed from reference TRBV15 and TRBJ2-7, reads DAMVIQNPRYQVTQFGKPVTLSCSQTLNHNVMYWYQQKSSQAPKLLFHYYDKDFNNEADTPDNFQSRRPNTSFCFLDIRSPGLGDTAMYLCATSGLPGGLTYEQYFGPGTRLTVT.

This clonotype has a handful of counts. The chain couples TRBV20-1 to TRBJ2-4; D is undetermined. Germline V lookup: CDR1 DFQATT, CDR2 SNEGSKA (reference sequence). V was trimmed by 2 bases and J by 5 bases, leaving 16 bases between them. CDR3 length: 15 residues. This chain's CDR3 is CSARPFNNAENIQYF. The DNA of the CDR3 is TGCAGTGCTAGACCGTTTAATAACGCCGAAAACATTCAGTACTTC.

This clonotype was recorded at least ten times. J is TRBJ2-5 and V is TRBV7-2; D is possibly TRBD1 (5 bases). The DNA end is more similar to TRBJ2-1, so the J call may be wrong. Germline V gives CDR1 SGHTA, CDR2 FQGNSA. This CDR3 region has 15 residues. The CDR3 sequence: CASTPIAGYYNEQFF. As DNA, the CDR3 is TGTGCCAGCACCCCGATTGCAGGGTATTACAATGAGCAGTTCTTC.

The sample holds many counts of this clonotype. The chain joins TRBV18 to TRBJ2-7, with 8 bases aligning to TRBD1. Trimming at V came to 8 bases and at J to 1 base, leaving 4 bases not matched to a gene. Per germline, CDR1 KGHSH and CDR2 LQKENI. The CDR3 totals 13 residues. CDR3 nucleotide sequence: TGTGCCAGCAGCCGGGACAGGTCCTACGAGCAGTACTTC. This gives the protein CASSRDRSYEQYF.

CDR3 region: CASSSDRIGYTF. In nucleotides, the CDR3 is TGTGCCAGCAGTTCGGACAGGATTGGCTACACCTTC. This chain links TRBV28 with TRBJ1-2, with 7 bases that match TRBD1. Germline V gene lookup returns CDR1 MDHEN and CDR2 SYDVKM. V was pared by 4 bases and J by 7 bases, with 3 bases of the junction left unmatched. The CDR3 has 12 amino acids.

The chain joins TRBV25-1 to TRBJ2-3, with D hard to call. CDR1 MGHDK and CDR2 SYGVNS come from the germline V gene. This CDR3 is 14 amino acids long. The V end lost 3 bases, the J end lost 2 bases, and 9 bases lay between the germline ends. The CDR3: CASSETQATDTQYF. CDR3 in DNA: TGTGCCAGCAGTGAGACCCAGGCCACAGATACGCAGTATTTT.

V and J are TRBV13 and TRBJ2-3, with D possibly matching TRBD2 (5 bases). CDR3 length: 12 amino acids. Germline CDR1 PRHDT, CDR2 FYEKMQ (reference sequence). V was shortened by 4 bases and J by 11 bases, with 13 bases between the two germline ends. The CDR3 sequence is CASSSDRAGQYF. DNA of the CDR3: TGTGCCAGCAGCTCAGACCGGGCGGGGCAGTATTTT.

On this clonotype itself: The CDR3 carries no conserved terminal phenylalanine or tryptophan, so it likely arises from a read error. CDR3 protein: CASSSRDLGLAGHNEQFL. For the CDR3, the DNA is TGTGCCAGCAGCTCACGCGACTTGGGACTAGCGGGCCACAATGAGCAGTTCTTA. The gene calls are TRBV7-9 and TRBJ2-1; 12 bases align to TRBD2. Unmatched junction bases numbered 12, after V lost 4 bases and J lost 5 bases. Germline V gene data show CDR1 as SEHNR and CDR2 as FQNEAQ (reference sequence). The CDR3 has 18 residues.

V is TRBV12-3 or TRBV12-4 and J is TRBJ1-1; 9 bases are a match to TRBD1. The CDR3 is 15 residues long. Unmatched junction bases numbered 4, after V lost 2 bases and J lost 3 bases. The CDR3 reads CASSLHRGRDTEAFF. The CDR3 coding sequence is TGTGCCAGCAGTTTACACAGGGGGCGGGACACTGAAGCTTTCTTT.